Below, one TCR beta chain is given with its context. Its specificity is not known. The source of the sample is a study of regulatory T cells in long-lasting Graves disease. Unmatched junction bases numbered 8, after V lost 7 bases and J lost 5 bases. Germline CDR1 is MNHEY and CDR2 is SVGEGT. There are 14 residues in the CDR3. Both iRepertoire HTBI primers and Arm-PCR of CDR3 regions were used to build the TCR beta libraries. TCRdb used MiXCR to reprocess the multiplex PCR reads, holding one entry per CDR3 protein. The sample contains 320,000 or so distinct CDR3 sequences, more than 15% of which appear only once. General observations from the study: Newly diagnosed Graves' patients had higher TCR diversity than persistent ones. Researchers examined only peripheral blood and not thyroid tissue.

The time point denotes: newly diagnosed GD, antithyroid drugs for less than 3 months. Extracted RNA from PBMCs served as the source of the TCR library. This sequence was found in a female donor with Graves disease. The V and J genes are TRBV6-2 or TRBV6-3 and TRBJ2-3; 8 nucleotides align to TRBD1. The specimen was peripheral blood mononuclear cells (PBMCs), collected at new diagnosis, from a patient treated with antithyroid drugs. CDR3 protein: CASKTAGGGDTQYF. The CDR3 nucleotides read TGTGCCAGCAAGACCGCAGGGGGCGGAGATACGCAGTATTTT.